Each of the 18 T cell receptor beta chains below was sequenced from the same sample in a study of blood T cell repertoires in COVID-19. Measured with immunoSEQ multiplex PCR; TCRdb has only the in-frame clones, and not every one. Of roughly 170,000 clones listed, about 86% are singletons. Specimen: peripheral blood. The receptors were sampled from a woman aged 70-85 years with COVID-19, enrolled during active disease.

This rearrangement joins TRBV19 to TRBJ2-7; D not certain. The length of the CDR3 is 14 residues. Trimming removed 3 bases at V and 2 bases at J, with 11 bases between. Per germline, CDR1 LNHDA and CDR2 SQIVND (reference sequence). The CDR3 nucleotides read TGTGCCAGTAGTATGGGTAGGAGTACCTACGAGCAGTACTTC. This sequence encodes CASSMGRSTYEQYF. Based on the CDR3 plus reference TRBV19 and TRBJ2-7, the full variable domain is DGGITQSPKYLFRKEGQNVTLSCEQNLNHDAMYWYRQDPGQGLRLIYYSQIVNDFQKGDIAEGYSVSREKKESFPLTVTSAQKNPTAFYLCASSMGRSTYEQYFGPGTRLTVT.

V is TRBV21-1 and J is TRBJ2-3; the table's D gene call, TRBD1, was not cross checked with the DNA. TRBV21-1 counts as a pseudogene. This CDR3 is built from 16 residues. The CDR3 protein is CASSKDGPGGTDTQYF. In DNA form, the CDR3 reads TGTGCCAGCAGCAAAGATGGACCAGGGGGCACAGATACGCAGTATTTT.

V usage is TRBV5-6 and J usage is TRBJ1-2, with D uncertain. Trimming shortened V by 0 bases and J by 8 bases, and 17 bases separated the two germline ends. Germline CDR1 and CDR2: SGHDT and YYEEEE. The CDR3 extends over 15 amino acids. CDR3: CASSLANSPGYGYTF. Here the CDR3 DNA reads TGTGCCAGCAGCTTGGCGAACAGTCCAGGTTACGGCTACACCTTC.

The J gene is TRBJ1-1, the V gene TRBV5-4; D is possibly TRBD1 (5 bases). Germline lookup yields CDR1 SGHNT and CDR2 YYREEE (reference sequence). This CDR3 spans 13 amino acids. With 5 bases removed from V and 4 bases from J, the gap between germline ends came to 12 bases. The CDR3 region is CASSSQGFTEAFF. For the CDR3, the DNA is TGTGCCAGCAGTTCTCAGGGATTCACTGAAGCTTTCTTT.

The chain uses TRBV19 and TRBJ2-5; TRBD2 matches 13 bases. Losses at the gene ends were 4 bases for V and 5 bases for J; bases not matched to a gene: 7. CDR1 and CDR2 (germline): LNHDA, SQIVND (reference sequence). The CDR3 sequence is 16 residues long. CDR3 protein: CASSTRTSGRGETQYF. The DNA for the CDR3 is TGTGCCAGTAGTACCCGGACTAGCGGGAGAGGGGAGACCCAGTACTTC.

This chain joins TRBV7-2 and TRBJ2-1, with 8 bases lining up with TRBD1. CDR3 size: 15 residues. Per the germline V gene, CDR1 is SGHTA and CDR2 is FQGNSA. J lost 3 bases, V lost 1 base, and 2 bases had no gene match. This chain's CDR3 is CASSLGQGIYNEQFF. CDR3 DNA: TGTGCCAGCAGCTTAGGACAGGGGATCTACAATGAGCAGTTCTTC.

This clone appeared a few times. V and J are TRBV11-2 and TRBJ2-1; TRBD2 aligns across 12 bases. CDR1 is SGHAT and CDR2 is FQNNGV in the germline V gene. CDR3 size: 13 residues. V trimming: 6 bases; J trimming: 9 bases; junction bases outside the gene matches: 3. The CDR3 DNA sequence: TGTGCCAGCAGACTAGCGGGAGGCAGTGAGCAGTTCTTC. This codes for CASRLAGGSEQFF.

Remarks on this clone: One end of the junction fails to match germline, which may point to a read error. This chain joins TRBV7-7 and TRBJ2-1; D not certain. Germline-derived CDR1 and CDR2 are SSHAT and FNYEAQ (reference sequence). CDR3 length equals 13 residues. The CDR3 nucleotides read TGTGCTAGCAGCCCCTCGACGGGTCGTGAGCAGTTCTTC. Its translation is CASSPSTGREQFF.

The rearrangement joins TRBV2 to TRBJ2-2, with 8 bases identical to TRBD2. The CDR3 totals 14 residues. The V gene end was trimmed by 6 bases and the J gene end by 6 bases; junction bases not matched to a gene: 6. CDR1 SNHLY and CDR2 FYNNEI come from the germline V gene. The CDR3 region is CASRGLVSPGELFF. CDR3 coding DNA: TGTGCCAGCAGGGGACTAGTTAGTCCCGGGGAGCTGTTTTTT.

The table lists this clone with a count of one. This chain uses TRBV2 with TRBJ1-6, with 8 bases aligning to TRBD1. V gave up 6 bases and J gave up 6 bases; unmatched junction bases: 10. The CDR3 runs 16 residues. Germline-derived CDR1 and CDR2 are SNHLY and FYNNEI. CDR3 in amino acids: CASRKTGVILNSPLHF. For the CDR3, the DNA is TGTGCCAGCAGAAAGACAGGGGTCATCCTTAATTCACCCCTCCACTTT. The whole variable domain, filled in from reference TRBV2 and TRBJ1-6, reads EPEVTQTPSHQVTQMGQEVILRCVPISNHLYFYWYRQILGQKVEFLVSFYNNEISEKSEIFDDQFSVERPDGSNFTLKIRSTKLEDSAMYFCASRKTGVILNSPLHFGNGTRLTVT.

CDR3 loop: CASSRVDAEAFF. The CDR3 DNA sequence: TGTGCCAGCAGCCGAGTCGATGCTGAAGCTTTCTTT. The gene calls are TRBV14 and TRBJ1-1; D remains ambiguous. V lost 4 bases and J lost 6, with 9 bases in between. CDR1 SGHDN and CDR2 FVKESK come from the germline V gene. The CDR3 spans 12 residues.

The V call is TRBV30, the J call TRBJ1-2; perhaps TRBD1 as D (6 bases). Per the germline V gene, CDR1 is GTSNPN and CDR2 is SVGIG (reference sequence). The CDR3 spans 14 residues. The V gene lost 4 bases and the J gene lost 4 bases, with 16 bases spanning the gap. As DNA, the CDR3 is TGTGCCTGGACCAGAGGGGGGGGCACCTATGGCTACACCTTC. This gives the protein CAWTRGGGTYGYTF.

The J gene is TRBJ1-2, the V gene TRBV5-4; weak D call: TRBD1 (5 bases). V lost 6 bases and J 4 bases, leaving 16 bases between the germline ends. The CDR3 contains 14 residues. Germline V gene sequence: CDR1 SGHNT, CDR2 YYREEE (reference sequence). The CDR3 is CASNIMTAPYGYTF. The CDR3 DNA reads TGTGCCAGCAACATCATGACAGCACCCTATGGCTACACCTTC.

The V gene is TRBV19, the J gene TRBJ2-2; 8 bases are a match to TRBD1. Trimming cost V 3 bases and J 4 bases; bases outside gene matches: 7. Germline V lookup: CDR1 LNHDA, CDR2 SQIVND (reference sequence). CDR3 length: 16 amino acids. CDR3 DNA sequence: TGTGCCAGTAGTATTAGGGTTCAGGGGGCCACCGGGGAGCTGTTTTTT. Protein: CASSIRVQGATGELFF. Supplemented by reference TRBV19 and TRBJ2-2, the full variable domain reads DGGITQSPKYLFRKEGQNVTLSCEQNLNHDAMYWYRQDPGQGLRLIYYSQIVNDFQKGDIAEGYSVSREKKESFPLTVTSAQKNPTAFYLCASSIRVQGATGELFFGEGSRLTVL.

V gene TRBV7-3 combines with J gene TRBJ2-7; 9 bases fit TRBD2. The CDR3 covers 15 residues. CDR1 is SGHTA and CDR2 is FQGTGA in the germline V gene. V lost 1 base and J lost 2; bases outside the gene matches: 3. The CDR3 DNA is TGTGCCAGCAGCTTAATAGCGGGAGAAACCTACGAGCAGTACTTC. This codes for CASSLIAGETYEQYF. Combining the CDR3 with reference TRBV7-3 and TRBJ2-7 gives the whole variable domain GAGVSQTPSNKVTEKGKYVELRCDPISGHTALYWYRQSLGQGPEFLIYFQGTGAADDSGLPNDRFFAVRPEGSVSTLKIQRTERGDSAVYLCASSLIAGETYEQYFGPGTRLTVT.

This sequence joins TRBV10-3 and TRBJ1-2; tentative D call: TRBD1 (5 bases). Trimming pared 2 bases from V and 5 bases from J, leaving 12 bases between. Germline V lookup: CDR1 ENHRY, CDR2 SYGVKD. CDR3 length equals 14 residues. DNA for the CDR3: TGTGCCATCAGTGAGGGAGGGGTGGAGTATGGCTACACCTTC. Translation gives CAISEGGVEYGYTF.

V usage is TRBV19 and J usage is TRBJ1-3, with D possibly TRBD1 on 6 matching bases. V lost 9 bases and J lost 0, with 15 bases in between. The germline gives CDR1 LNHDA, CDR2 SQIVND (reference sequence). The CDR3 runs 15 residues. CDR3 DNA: TGTGCCAGCGGACAGCGAAGCAACTCTGGAAACACCATATATTTT. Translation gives CASGQRSNSGNTIYF.

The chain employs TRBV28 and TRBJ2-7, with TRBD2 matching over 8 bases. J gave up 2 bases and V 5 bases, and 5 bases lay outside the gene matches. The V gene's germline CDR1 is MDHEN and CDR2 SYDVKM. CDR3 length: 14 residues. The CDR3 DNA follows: TGTGCCAGCAGTCCTAGCGGGCCGGCCTACGAGCAGTACTTC. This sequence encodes CASSPSGPAYEQYF.